The source of this T cell receptor (beta chain) is a study of glioma-infiltrating T cells after dendritic cell vaccination (dated by TCRdb to the mid-2010s). For the study in its entirety: Of the 15 or so glioblastoma patients in the cohort, all drawn from Phase I and II dendritic cell vaccination trials, 9 were newly diagnosed and 6 had recurrent disease. Survival after dendritic cell vaccination was correlated with TCR sequencing metrics such as TIL content and the overlap between tumor and blood repertoires. Each patient was given three intradermal dendritic cell vaccine injections, spaced two weeks apart, in the arm below the axilla. Between 2003 and 2012, the patients were given dendritic cell vaccination pulsed with autologous tumor lysate. The vaccine was prepared from monocyte-derived dendritic cells that were cultured for seven days with IL-4 and GM-CSF and then pulsed overnight with autologous tumor lysate. Deep sequencing of TCR beta CDR3 regions was used to quantify tumor-infiltrating lymphocyte content and compare tumor and blood repertoires in dendritic cell-vaccinated glioblastoma patients.

This specimen's time point label, per the study, means: after dendritic cell vaccination, including at tumor progression/relapse. Patients were selected on the basis of adequate residual fresh-frozen tumor tissue and more than two years of available survival data. An isocitrate dehydrogenase mutation was not carried by any of the glioblastoma patients, although molecular status was otherwise variable. PBMC collection took place before vaccination, two weeks after the third vaccination, and at tumor progression if progression occurred. The Qiagen DNeasy Blood extraction Kit was used for extraction of genomic DNA. Results the study describes overall, beyond this receptor: The three-group TCR overlap response model was characterized as speculative, and prospective validation of the model was stated to be required. The cohort was small and heterogeneous, and full blood and tumor sets were available for few patients, with initial-recurrent tumor pairs available for even fewer patients. No direct relationship between TCR clonality and survival was found, suggesting a diverse polyclonal response may matter. Longer time to progression and overall survival after dendritic cell vaccination were predicted by higher estimated pretreatment TIL content.

Only a few counts were recorded for this clone. Its binding antigen is unknown. Qualities for individual bases were not recorded, and no much larger clone is one base off. TCRB CDR3 regions were amplified from 1.5 to 2 ug genomic DNA, or all available DNA if less, using the immunoSEQ assay. Multiplex PCR used 60 forward primers for TCR V beta segments and 13 reverse primers for J beta segments. Synthetic control templates were spiked into each sample at limiting dilution to estimate reads per starting template. Sequencing produced 87 bp reads on the Illumina HiSeq System. The study's own analysis went as follows. PCR and sequencing errors were removed by a nearest neighbor algorithm that merged closely related sequences. TCR overlap was measured as the percentage of unique tumor TCR beta sequences also present in the same patient's peripheral blood. Drawn from immuneACCESS, this table holds only the in-frame rearrangements with V and J called that TCRdb kept. Clones are partly lost; checked studies trace under half to an unresolved V gene and leave the rest unexplained. That table furnishes V, J and clone size, whereas the DNA furnished D and trimming. The sample table lists 45,000 to 60,000 clones, 70% to 85% of them with a count of one. The ten largest clones take up more than 15% of the sample.

Sequences were derived from blood, sampled after dendritic cell vaccination. This clonotype was obtained from a human donor with glioblastoma.

The DNA reads TGCGCCAGCAGTGCCATGGGGCCCGGGGAGCTGTTTTTT. Translated, this gives CASSAMGPGELFF. The sequence joins TRBV10-2 to TRBJ2-2, with a tentative D gene TRBD1 over 5 matching bases. The CDR3, from cysteine to phenylalanine, totals 13 residues. Of the read, only the CDR3 DNA is kept; its 39 bases are in frame from base 1. Trimming removed 4 bases from V and 6 bases from J, leaving 9 bases between the germline ends. Via the germline V gene, CDR1 is WSHSY and CDR2 SAAADI.